These 15 T cell receptor beta chains were sequenced from one sample in a study of T cells in Graves' hyperthyroidism and ophthalmopathy. Amplified TCR beta CDR3 regions derived from RNA transcripts. The HTBI primer set drove a first-round RT-PCR of the TCR CDR3. Each CDR3 protein gets one entry after TCRdb re-called the multiplex PCR reads with MiXCR. This sample has a few hundred thousand distinct CDR3 sequences; more than 15% occur once, and the top ten carry around 32%. Sequenced: blood. These TCRs come from a woman under 40 with Graves' ophthalmopathy.

The rearrangement links TRBV3-1 to TRBJ2-3; a weak D match, TRBD2 (5 bases). The CDR3 contains 14 residues. Germline values: CDR1 LGHDT, CDR2 YNNKEL (reference sequence). Between the trimmed V and J ends, which lost 0 bases and 6 bases, there was a span of 10 bases. The CDR3 reads CASSQEGSGDTQYF. DNA of the CDR3: TGTGCCAGCAGCCAAGAAGGGTCGGGGGATACGCAGTATTTT.

In its sample, this clonotype was seen many times. The chain joins TRBV27 to TRBJ2-6, with TRBD2 as a possible D gene (6 bases). Per germline, CDR1 MNHEY and CDR2 SMNVEV (reference sequence). CDR3 length equals 15 residues. V was trimmed by 9 bases and J by 4 bases, leaving 16 bases between them. The CDR3 DNA sequence: TGTGCCAGTTACGGCGGGCGGGGCGGGGCCAACGTCCTGACTTTC. Translated, it gives CASYGGRGGANVLTF.

This clonotype was recorded many times. In DNA form, the CDR3 reads TGTGCCTGGAGTGTCCCAGGGGCCTCGCCCCTCCACTTT. It encodes CAWSVPGASPLHF. V is TRBV30 and J is TRBJ1-6, with D maybe TRBD1 (6 bases). The V and J ends lost 0 bases and 13 bases respectively, with 13 bases between them. Per the germline V gene, CDR1 is GTSNPN and CDR2 is SVGIG (reference sequence). The CDR3 loop spans 13 amino acids.

This clonotype showed up just a few times. The rearrangement joins TRBV14 to TRBJ2-1, with 7 bases lining up with TRBD1. Germline CDR1 SGHDN, CDR2 FVKESK. CDR3 size: 12 residues. V was clipped by 4 bases and J by 12 bases; unmatched bases: 6. The CDR3 protein is CASSPSRDRQFF. The CDR3 nucleotides read TGTGCCAGCAGCCCCTCCCGGGACAGGCAGTTCTTC.

This clonotype was counted between two and nine times. The rearrangement uses TRBV28 and TRBJ2-2; no clear D gene. Trimming pared 8 bases from V and 9 bases from J, leaving 10 bases between. This CDR3 spans 11 amino acids. Germline V CDR1 and CDR2: MDHEN, SYDVKM. The CDR3 DNA follows: TGTGCCAGCGGCTTCTACCGGGAGCTGTTTTTT. This codes for CASGFYRELFF.

This clonotype was observed a few times. This sequence joins TRBV4-2 and TRBJ2-1, with D perhaps matching TRBD1 (6 bases). The CDR3 loop spans 16 amino acids. V was cut by 0 bases and J by 1 base, with 10 bases left in between. The V gene's germline CDR1 is LGHNA and CDR2 YNFKEQ. DNA for the CDR3: TGTGCCAGCAGCCAAGATAGGACAGCTTCCTACAATGAGCAGTTCTTC. Its translation: CASSQDRTASYNEQFF.

The gene calls are TRBV3-1 and TRBJ2-7; the match to TRBD1 covers 9 bases. The CDR3 contains 20 residues. The germline gives CDR1 LGHDT, CDR2 YNNKEL (reference sequence). The trim removed 0 bases at V and 3 bases at J, leaving 18 bases unmatched. The CDR3 is CASSQDLRTGERVRFYEQYF. The CDR3 nucleotides read TGTGCCAGCAGCCAAGATCTTCGGACAGGGGAAAGGGTCCGTTTCTACGAGCAGTACTTC.

This clonotype was counted between two and nine times. The chain employs TRBV7-9 and TRBJ1-1; D unresolved. The V end was cut by 8 bases, the J end by 5 bases, with 18 bases between. The CDR3 sequence is 14 residues long. Germline V gene data show CDR1 as SEHNR and CDR2 as FQNEAQ (reference sequence). CDR3 residues: CASAPRVPVTEAFF. The CDR3, as DNA: TGTGCCAGCGCCCCGAGGGTTCCCGTAACTGAAGCTTTCTTT.

In regard to this clonotype: At one of its ends the junction is not consistent with the germline gene, which may arise from a read error. This chain links TRBV5-1 with TRBJ2-5; a weak D match, TRBD1 (5 bases). The germline CDR1 and CDR2 sequences are SGHRS and YFSETQ. CDR3 length equals 15 residues. CDR3 protein: CASSFPGQGAETQYF. The CDR3 nucleotides are TGTGCCAGCAGCTTCCCCGGTCAGGGTGCGGAGACCCAGTACTTC. Together with reference TRBV5-1 and TRBJ2-5, the CDR3 gives the full variable domain: KAGVTQTPRYLIKTRGQQVTLSCSPISGHRSVSWYQQTPGQGLQFLFEYFSETQRNKGNFPGRFSGRQFSNSRSEMNVSTLELGDSALYLCASSFPGQGAETQYFGPGTRLLVL.

This chain uses TRBV4-1 with TRBJ2-2; D remains ambiguous. Germline V CDR1 and CDR2: MGHRA, YSYEKL. V gave up 3 bases and J gave up 5 bases, with 10 bases separating them. The CDR3 has 14 residues. The CDR3 coding sequence is TGCGCCAGCAGCCATGACGGGCCGACCGGGGAGCTGTTTTTT. Protein sequence: CASSHDGPTGELFF.

The chain combines TRBV6-1 with TRBJ2-7; D gene unclear. V shed 6 bases and J shed 4 bases, with 13 bases lying between them. CDR1 is MNHNS, CDR2 SASEGT, per germline. CDR3 size: 13 residues. The CDR3 is CASRDDQLYEQYF. The CDR3 DNA reads as TGTGCCAGCAGGGATGACCAACTATACGAGCAGTACTTC.

The chain has TRBV28 and TRBJ2-7, with TRBD2 matching 8 bases. Losses at the gene ends were 1 base for V and 3 bases for J; bases not matched to a gene: 8. CDR1 is MDHEN, CDR2 SYDVKM, per germline. The length of the CDR3 is 16 residues. The chain's CDR3 is CASSLSGGGNFYEQYF. CDR3 sequence (DNA): TGTGCCAGCAGTTTATCGGGAGGGGGAAATTTCTACGAGCAGTACTTC.

In this sample, this clonotype turned up many times. The chain links TRBV15 to TRBJ1-4; TRBD1 matches at 8 bases. The CDR3 is made up of 15 amino acids. J was trimmed by 10 bases and V by 0 bases; bases with no gene match: 7. Germline CDR1 LNHNV, CDR2 YYDKDF (reference sequence). The CDR3 protein is CATSRDRGQGVKLFF. In DNA form, the CDR3 reads TGTGCCACCAGCAGAGATCGAGGACAGGGTGTAAAACTGTTTTTT.

This clonotype was observed a handful of times. The chain employs TRBV4-2 and TRBJ2-2; D is unclear. V was trimmed by 0 bases and J by 4 bases, leaving 12 bases between them. The CDR3 loop spans 16 amino acids. Per germline, CDR1 LGHNA and CDR2 YNFKEQ. CDR3 protein: CASSQESSGPTGELFF. In DNA, the CDR3 is TGTGCCAGCAGCCAAGAAAGTTCGGGTCCCACCGGGGAGCTGTTTTTT.

At least ten counts were recorded for this clonotype. The chain is built from TRBV6-2 or TRBV6-3 and TRBJ2-2; the D gene is possibly TRBD1 (6 bases). This CDR3 contains 19 residues. The V gene's germline CDR1 is MNHEY and CDR2 SVGEGT. Trimming took off 2 bases at V and 0 bases at J, with 19 bases between the two ends. The CDR3 coding sequence is TGTGCCAGCAGTTACCAACCTATGACAGGCCACTCGAACACCGGGGAGCTGTTTTTT. It encodes CASSYQPMTGHSNTGELFF.